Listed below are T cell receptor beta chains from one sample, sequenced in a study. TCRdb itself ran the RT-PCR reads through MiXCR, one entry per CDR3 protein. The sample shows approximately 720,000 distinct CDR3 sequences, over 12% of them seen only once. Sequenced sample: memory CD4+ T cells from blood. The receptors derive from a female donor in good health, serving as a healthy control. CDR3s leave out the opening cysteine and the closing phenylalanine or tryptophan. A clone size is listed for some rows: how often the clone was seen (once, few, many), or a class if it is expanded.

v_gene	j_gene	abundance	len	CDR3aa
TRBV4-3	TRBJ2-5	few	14	ASSQDGQGGGETQY
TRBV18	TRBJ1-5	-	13	ASSYGQSSNQPQH
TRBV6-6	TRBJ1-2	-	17	ASSYSAVMIEGANYGYT
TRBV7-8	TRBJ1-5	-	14	ASSLRVYGGNQPQH
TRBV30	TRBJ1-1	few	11	AWAPQGSTEAF
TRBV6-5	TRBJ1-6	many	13	ASSTGTGYNSPLH
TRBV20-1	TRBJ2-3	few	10	SVREGGDTQY
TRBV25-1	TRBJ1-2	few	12	ASSGFRGDYGYT
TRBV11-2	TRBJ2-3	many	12	ASSLLGPADTQY
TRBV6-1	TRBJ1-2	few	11	ASRVTASGGYT
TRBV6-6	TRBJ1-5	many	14	ASRGQGAYPGQPQH
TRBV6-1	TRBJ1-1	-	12	ASSATGGSREAF
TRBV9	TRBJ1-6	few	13	ASSARDRGQSPLH
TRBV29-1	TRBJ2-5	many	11	SVDRSVQETQY
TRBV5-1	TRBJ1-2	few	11	ASRLGAEYGYT
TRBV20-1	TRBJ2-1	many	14	SAPKGGADSYNEQF
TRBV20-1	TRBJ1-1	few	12	SARGGGTATEAF
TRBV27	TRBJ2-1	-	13	ASSSRGRRDNEQF
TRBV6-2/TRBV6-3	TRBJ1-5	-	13	ASTSRGLGNQPQH
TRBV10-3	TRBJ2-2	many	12	AIASGLNTGELF
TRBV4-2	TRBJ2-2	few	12	ASSSRLVSGELF
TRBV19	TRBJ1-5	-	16	ASSSSGTLKRLNQPQH
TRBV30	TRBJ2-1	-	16	AWSPWGRGLAGWDEQF
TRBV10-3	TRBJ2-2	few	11	AGSSGGTGELF
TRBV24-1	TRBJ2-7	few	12	ATSPAGGTYEQY
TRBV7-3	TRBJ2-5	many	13	ASSSSAGGQETQY
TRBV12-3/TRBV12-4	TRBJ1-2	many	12	ASSPATESYGYT
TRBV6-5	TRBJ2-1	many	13	ASRVLSGRFNEQF
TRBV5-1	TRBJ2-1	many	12	ASSSMTSEDEQF
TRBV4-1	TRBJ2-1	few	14	ASSSSAPSSYNEQF
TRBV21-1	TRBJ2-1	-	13	ASSKPDRSYNEQF
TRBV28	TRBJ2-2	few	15	ASSLRVAGGGTGELF
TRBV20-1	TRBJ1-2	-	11	SATRDRAPGYT
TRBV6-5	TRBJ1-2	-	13	ASSSYGQSLYGYT
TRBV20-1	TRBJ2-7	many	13	SARDGGTPPYEQY
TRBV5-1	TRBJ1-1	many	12	ASSWDIRNTEAF